A selection of T cell receptor beta chains follows, all from one sample in a study of shared clonotypes between healthy human individuals. The assay was immunoSEQ multiplex PCR, and TCRdb's table has in-frame clones only and misses some. The sample consists of 2 million to 2.5 million clones, about 92% of them appearing once. Specimen: naive CD4+ T cells from PBMCs. Receptors were obtained from a young man in good health. Some clones in this sample may be carry-over from other donors' samples. The CDR3 runs from the conserved cysteine through the conserved F or W. D genes are given only for firm matches. Part of the rows lack a size; the others show once, few, many or a class for expanded clones.

d_gene,j_gene,v_gene,abundance,CDR3nt,CDR3aa
TRBD2,TRBJ2-2,TRBV5-1,-,TGCGCCAGCAGCAATAGCGGGAGGGCCGGTACCGGGGAGCTGTTTTTT,CASSNSGRAGTGELFF
-,TRBJ1-2,TRBV5-6,-,TGTGCCAGCACCTTTACGGGAATTGATGGCTACACCTTC,CASTFTGIDGYTF
-,TRBJ2-7,TRBV9,-,TGTGCCAGCAGCCCCTCCGAGGGTACCTACGAGCAGTACTTC,CASSPSEGTYEQYF
-,TRBJ2-7,TRBV28,-,TGTGCCAGCAGCCCGACAACAGGGCCGAGCTCCTACGAGCAGTACTTC,CASSPTTGPSSYEQYF
-,TRBJ1-1,TRBV9,once,TGTGCCAGCAGCGTAGGAGGGGGGGCAGCGGACACTGAAGCTTTCTTT,CASSVGGGAADTEAFF
-,TRBJ1-5,TRBV19,-,TGTGCCAGTAGTATGACACTGAAGCCAGCCGAGCCCCAGCATTTT,CASSMTLKPAEPQHF
-,TRBJ1-3,TRBV7-2,-,TGTGCCAGCAGCTTAGTAGGTTCTCGGCACGGCGGAAACACCATATATTTT,CASSLVGSRHGGNTIYF
-,TRBJ2-5,TRBV5-1,-,TGCGCCAGCAGCTTGATTACAGACATCCAAGAGACCCAGTACTTC,CASSLITDIQETQYF
-,TRBJ1-4,TRBV18,-,TGTGCCAGCTCACCACGGGGGACCACAACTAATGAAAAACTGTTTTTT,CASSPRGTTTNEKLFF
-,TRBJ2-2,TRBV5-1,-,TGCGCCAGCAGCTTGGAGGGTACCGACACCGGGGAGCTGTTTTTT,CASSLEGTDTGELFF
-,TRBJ1-1,TRBV29-1,-,TGCAGCGGGGAGGGGGTCTCTGAAGCTTTCTTT,CSGEGVSEAFF
TRBD2,TRBJ2-1,TRBV7-9,once,TGTGCCAGCAGCTCCCTACTAGCGGGGGTCCTATACAATGAGCAGTTCTTC,CASSSLLAGVLYNEQFF
-,TRBJ2-3,TRBV19,few,TGTGCCAGTAGTATAACTACTAGCACAGATACGCAGTATTTT,CASSITTSTDTQYF
TRBD2,TRBJ2-3,TRBV4-2,-,TGTGCCAGCAGCCAAACCGGGACTAGCGCCACAGATACGCAGTATTTT,CASSQTGTSATDTQYF
-,TRBJ1-1,TRBV6-6,-,TGTGCCAGCAGCGACCCAAACACTGAAGCTTTCTTT,CASSDPNTEAFF
TRBD1,TRBJ2-7,TRBV5-4,-,TGTGCCAGCAGCTTGGCGGGACAGTGGAACGAGCAGTACTTC,CASSLAGQWNEQYF
-,TRBJ2-7,TRBV7-9,-,TGTGCCAGCAGGCAACTGCACAGGGAACGGAACGAGCAGTACTTC,CASRQLHRERNEQYF
TRBD1,TRBJ1-2,TRBV4-2,-,TGTGCCAGCAGCCAAGAACGACAGGGACAGGGAAGAGGCTACACCTTC,CASSQERQGQGRGYTF
-,TRBJ1-1,TRBV7-2,-,TGTGCCAGCAGCTTATTTGGGACAATGAACACTGAAGCTTTCTTT,CASSLFGTMNTEAFF
TRBD1,TRBJ1-1,TRBV6-6,once,TGTGCCAGCAGGGGACAGCAAAACACTGAAGCTTTCTTT,CASRGQQNTEAFF
TRBD2,TRBJ2-1,TRBV7-2,-,TGTGCCAGCAGCTTACTAGCGGGAGTCGATTTGGGTGAGCAGTTCTTC,CASSLLAGVDLGEQFF